A selection of T cell receptor beta chains follows, all from one sample in a study of breast tumors, draining lymph nodes, adjacent tissues. From the multiplex PCR reads, TCRdb called clonotypes with MiXCR, one entry per CDR3 protein. The sample gives 200,000 or so distinct CDR3 sequences, roughly 31% of which show up once; 4% to 5.5% is in the top ten. The sequencing sample was made of axillary lymph node tissue. These receptor sequences come from a female donor with breast cancer. Some clones in this sample may be carry-over from other donors' samples. CDR3s include the opening cysteine and the closing phenylalanine or tryptophan. D genes are given only for firm matches. The size entry is marked missing in some rows and otherwise reads once, few, many or a size class.

cdr3_nt cdr3_aa v_call clone_size j_call d_call
TGTGCCAGCAGTCGAAAGGGCGGCCGGACAGGGTTTGACGAGCAGTACTTC CASSRKGGRTGFDEQYF TRBV6-1 NA TRBJ2-7 TRBD1
TGTGCCAGCAGCGTAGTTACGGGGGGTAATGGTGAGCAGTTCTTC CASSVVTGGNGEQFF TRBV9 many TRBJ2-1 TRBD2
TGTGCCAGCAGCCAGGGTCTAGCGAACGAGCAGTTCTTC CASSQGLANEQFF TRBV3-1 many TRBJ2-1 NA
TGTGCCATGACTTCTCATATAAGCACAGATACGCAGTATTTT CAMTSHISTDTQYF TRBV2 many TRBJ2-3 NA
TGTGCCAGCCGAAGGGGGGATTCACCCCTCCACTTT CASRRGDSPLHF TRBV12-3/TRBV12-4 many TRBJ1-6 NA
TGTGCCAGCAGCGTATGGACAGGGTACACTGGGGCCAACGTCCTGACTTTC CASSVWTGYTGANVLTF TRBV14 many TRBJ2-6 TRBD1
TGCAGTGCTAGAGCCCGCGGAACAGGGGCTGTCCAGCCCCAGCATTTT CSARARGTGAVQPQHF TRBV20-1 NA TRBJ1-5 TRBD1
TGTGCCAGCAGCACTGGACAGGGTCGTAATTCACCCCTCCACTTT CASSTGQGRNSPLHF TRBV28 many TRBJ1-6 TRBD1
TGTGCCAGCATTGACTCGAAATCGACAATAAGGGGTTTTGTGGTAGGTTCAGATACGCAGTATTTT CASIDSKSTIRGFVVGSDTQYF TRBV6-4 NA TRBJ2-3 NA
TGTGCCAGCAGTCCGGGGACAGACAGAAACACCATATATTTT CASSPGTDRNTIYF TRBV6-6 many TRBJ1-3 TRBD1
TGTGCCAGCAGCCTGTCGGGCTCTCCCACAGATACGCAGTATTTT CASSLSGSPTDTQYF TRBV14 many TRBJ2-3 NA
TGTGCCACCAGCAGTGAATTGGGGTTTGAGCAGTTCTTC CATSSELGFEQFF TRBV15 once TRBJ2-1 NA
TGTGCCAGCAGCGTTACCTACAATGAGCAGTATTTT CASSVTYNEQYF TRBV7-6 NA TRBJ2-3 NA
TGTGCCAGCAGCCAATCGCGGACAGGGGCCGATGGCTACACCTTC CASSQSRTGADGYTF TRBV16 many TRBJ1-2 TRBD1
TGCAGCGTACAACAGGGGGTCCAAGAGACCCAGTACTTC CSVQQGVQETQYF TRBV29-1 many TRBJ2-5 TRBD1
TGTGCCAGCAGCCCCGGGGGGGACGGCGAAGATTCACCCCTCCACTTT CASSPGGDGEDSPLHF TRBV7-9 NA TRBJ1-6 NA
TGCAGTGCTAGAGGGACGGGGAACACTGAAGCTTTCTTT CSARGTGNTEAFF TRBV20-1 few TRBJ1-1 NA
TGTGCCAGCAGCCATTCCCAGCAAGGAGTCTATGGCTACACCTTC CASSHSQQGVYGYTF TRBV14 many TRBJ1-2 NA
TGCGCCAGCAGCCCCGAAGGGGGTTTTGGACAGCCCCAGCATTTT CASSPEGGFGQPQHF TRBV5-1 many TRBJ1-5 NA
TGTGCCACCAGCACCGACACCGGGGAGCTGTTTTTT CATSTDTGELFF TRBV15 many TRBJ2-2 NA
TGCAGTGCTAGAGATCGGCTGGGGGCGAACACTGAAGCTTTCTTT CSARDRLGANTEAFF TRBV20-1 few TRBJ1-1 NA
TGCAGTGCTAGAGATCGGAAGTACACCGGGGAGCTGTTTTTT CSARDRKYTGELFF TRBV20-1 many TRBJ2-2 NA
TGTGCCTGGAGTGAAGGAGGGATCGGCGAAAAACTGTTTTTT CAWSEGGIGEKLFF TRBV30 many TRBJ1-4 NA
TGTGCCTGGAACAGGGACGGCGAAAAACTGTTTTTT CAWNRDGEKLFF TRBV30 many TRBJ1-4 NA
TGTGCCAGCAGCTTAGGAGACAGGGCTATATACAATGAGCAGTTCTTC CASSLGDRAIYNEQFF TRBV11-3 NA TRBJ2-1 TRBD1
TGTGCCAGCAGCAGACAGGGCGGAAACACCATATATTTT CASSRQGGNTIYF TRBV5-8 many TRBJ1-3 TRBD1
TGCAGTGCAATGGGACAGGGGGGAGAGCAGTTCTTC CSAMGQGGEQFF TRBV20-1 NA TRBJ2-1 TRBD1
TGTGCCAGCTTCCCGCCCTCGGGACAGGGTGTTCAGTACTTC CASFPPSGQGVQYF TRBV6-1 NA TRBJ2-4 TRBD1
TGTGCCACCAGCAGAGATAGGAGGGCCCAGCATTTT CATSRDRRAQHF TRBV15 NA TRBJ1-5 NA
TGTGCCAGCAGCTTAGATGGGGTGACTGAAGCTTTCTTT CASSLDGVTEAFF TRBV7-2 NA TRBJ1-1 NA
TGCAGTGCTAGCCTTGGGCCCTCGGTGCAGTACTTC CSASLGPSVQYF TRBV20-1 many TRBJ2-7 NA
TGCAGTGCTAGAGTGGGGACAGGGGGCTCAGAGACCCAGTACTTC CSARVGTGGSETQYF TRBV20-1 many TRBJ2-5 TRBD1
TGTGCCTGGGGACGAAGCCTCTCTGGGGCCAACGTCCTGACTTTC CAWGRSLSGANVLTF TRBV30 many TRBJ2-6 NA
TGTGCCTGTCCGGGACTAGGGAGTTCTGGGGCCAACGTCCTGACTTTC CACPGLGSSGANVLTF TRBV30 few TRBJ2-6 TRBD2
TGCAGCGTTGTGCTAGGGGCAGGCACAGATACGCAGTATTTT CSVVLGAGTDTQYF TRBV29-1 NA TRBJ2-3 NA
TGTGCCAGCCGGGGGAGGACATCAAGGGATGGCTACGCCTTC CASRGRTSRDGYAF TRBV12-3/TRBV12-4 NA TRBJ1-2 NA
TGTGCCAGCAGTTTCTTACAGGCCAATTCACCCCTCCACTTT CASSFLQANSPLHF TRBV28 many TRBJ1-6 NA
TGTGCCAGTAGTATACGGACAGGGGGTGCGGGCGGCTACACCTTC CASSIRTGGAGGYTF TRBV19 many TRBJ1-2 TRBD1
TGTGCCAGCAGTGTAGGGGTCAATCAGCCCCAGCATTTT CASSVGVNQPQHF TRBV2 many TRBJ1-5 NA
TGCAGTTCTTCCGGGATCCTAGGGTACAATGAGCAGTTCTTC CSSSGILGYNEQFF TRBV20-1 many TRBJ2-1 NA